The 30 T cell receptor beta chains in this list originate from one sample, sequenced in a study of tumor and adjacent non-tumor tissue in lung cancer. No cell sorting was done before RNA was extracted from the tissue. The normal lung tissue was taken more than 3 cm from the tumor edge. The library came from three nested PCR rounds adapted from ARM-PCR protocols. TCRdb ran MiXCR on the multiplex PCR reads and lists one entry per CDR3 protein. The sample includes 48,000 or so distinct CDR3 sequences, around 67% of them seen just once. Material for sequencing was distant non-tumor lung tissue. The receptors shown here come from a woman between 65 and 79 years old with non-small cell lung cancer.

The table lists this clonotype with many counts. V is TRBV6-5 and J is TRBJ1-1; the D is unclear. V lost 5 bases and J lost 5, with 15 bases in between. The CDR3 consists of 14 residues. Germline CDR1 MNHEY, CDR2 SVGAGI. The CDR3 region has the DNA TGTGCCAGCAGTAAAGCGACGAGGAGGACTGAAGCTTTCTTT. Its protein is CASSKATRRTEAFF.

A note on this clonotype: A junction end diverges from the germline sequence, so it may reflect a read error. V gene TRBV28 combines with J gene TRBJ1-4, with 7 nucleotides matching TRBD1. The germline CDR1 and CDR2 sequences are MDHEN and SYDVKM. CDR3 length: 15 residues. CDR3 nucleotides: TGTGCCAGCAGTGAGGGACAGTCAACTAGTGAAAAACTGTTTTTT. Translating it yields CASSEGQSTSEKLFF.

This clonotype was detected once. This may stem from a read error, because a much larger clone lies one nucleotide away. Likely a read error: the CDR3 ends without its conserved phenylalanine or tryptophan. The chain links TRBV20-1 to TRBJ2-3; 7 bases match TRBD1. V trimming: 3 bases; J trimming: 2 bases; junction bases outside the gene matches: 14. The CDR3 totals 17 residues. The germline V gene has CDR1 DFQATT and CDR2 SNEGSKA (reference sequence). The CDR3 reads CSARQERDRGITDTQYY. The DNA of the CDR3 is TGCAGTGCTAGGCAAGAGAGGGACAGAGGGATCACAGATACGCAGTATTAT.

With regard to this clonotype: One end of the junction fails to match germline, which may point to a read error. The V and J genes are TRBV29-1 and TRBJ2-5, with 9 nucleotides matching TRBD2. Germline V gene sequence: CDR1 SQVTM, CDR2 ANQGSEA. There are 18 residues in the CDR3. The CDR3 sequence: CSVLELAGIDGFQETQYF. Written as DNA, the CDR3 is TGTAGCGTTTTGGAACTAGCGGGCATCGATGGATTCCAAGAGACCCAGTACTTC.

V usage is TRBV30 and J usage is TRBJ1-2; no definite D call. CDR1 is GTSNPN, CDR2 SVGIG, per germline (reference sequence). The CDR3 runs 13 residues. The V and J ends lost 0 bases and 4 bases respectively, with 9 bases between them. The CDR3 sequence: CAWSVLDTYGYTF. For the CDR3, the DNA is TGTGCCTGGAGTGTACTGGATACCTATGGCTACACCTTC. Full variable domain (outside the CDR3, taken from reference TRBV30 and TRBJ1-2): SQTIHQWPATLVQPVGSPLSLECTVEGTSNPNLYWYRQAAGRGLQLLFYSVGIGQISSEVPQNLSASRPQDRQFILSSKKLLLSDSGFYLCAWSVLDTYGYTFGSGTRLTVV.

On this clonotype: One end of the junction is discordant with germline, which a read error may explain. The J gene is TRBJ2-7, the V gene TRBV6-5, with D perhaps TRBD1 (5 bases). The CDR3 consists of 15 residues. CDR1 and CDR2 (germline): MNHEY, SVGAGI. The CDR3 is CANSYSIHQGHKQYF. The CDR3 DNA sequence: TGTGCCAACAGTTACTCGATCCACCAGGGCCACAAACAGTACTTC.

The chain links TRBV11-2 to TRBJ2-2, with 9 bases identical to TRBD2. The V gene's germline CDR1 is SGHAT and CDR2 FQNNGV. The CDR3 extends over 17 amino acids. V shed 5 bases, J shed 6 bases, and the junction held 13 bases outside the gene matches. CDR3 DNA: TGTGCCAGCAGCCTCCCGAGCGGGGGGCTGCGGGCCGGGGAGCTGTTTTTT. It is translated as CASSLPSGGLRAGELFF.

A single count supports this clonotype. At one boundary the junction diverges from the germline segment, which might be a read error. The rearrangement joins TRBV12-3 or TRBV12-4 to TRBJ2-7; 8 nucleotides align to TRBD2. The CDR3 covers 17 residues. CDR3: CVSSPRWEAGVHYEQYF. The CDR3 nucleotides read TGTGTCAGCAGTCCCCGCTGGGAAGCGGGAGTCCACTACGAGCAGTACTTC.

The V gene is TRBV6-5, the J gene TRBJ2-6; TRBD2 is a possible D gene (5 bases). The CDR3 has 15 amino acids. The germline V gene encodes CDR1 MNHEY and CDR2 SVGAGI. The CDR3 reads CASCSTRSGANVLTF. The CDR3, as DNA: TGTGCTAGTTGTTCTACTAGATCTGGGGCCAACGTCCTGACTTTC.

A word on this clonotype: A junction end diverges from the germline sequence, so it may reflect a read error. The chain carries TRBV19 and TRBJ1-5, with a possible D match to TRBD1 (5 bases). Germline CDR1 reads LNHDA; CDR2 reads SQIVND (reference sequence). This CDR3 is built from 14 residues. This CDR3 reads CANSHDRLNQPQHF. CDR3 DNA sequence: TGTGCCAATAGTCACGACAGACTTAATCAGCCCCAGCATTTT. Variable domain in full (rest from reference TRBV19 and TRBJ1-5): DGGITQSPKYLFRKEGQNVTLSCEQNLNHDAMYWYRQDPGQGLRLIYYSQIVNDFQKGDIAEGYSVSREKKESFPLTVTSAQKNPTAFYLCANSHDRLNQPQHFGDGTRLSIL.

This clonotype came up once. The junction and the germline gene differ at one end; a read error may be behind it. The CDR3 nucleotides read TGTGCCAGCAGCCAAGCTCGCACCTATGGCTACACTTTC. As protein: CASSQARTYGYTF. The chain joins TRBV14 to TRBJ1-2; D is undetermined. Germline assignment: CDR1 SGHDN and CDR2 FVKESK. The CDR3 sequence is 13 residues long.

This clonotype was recorded at least ten times. The J gene is TRBJ1-1, the V gene TRBV5-1, with a weak D call TRBD1 (5 bases). Trimming took 4 bases from V and 0 from J, leaving 13 bases between them. Germline assignment: CDR1 SGHRS and CDR2 YFSETQ. CDR3 length equals 15 residues. CDR3 sequence: CASSVTGTVNTEAFF. CDR3 coding DNA: TGCGCCAGCAGCGTCACCGGGACGGTGAACACTGAAGCTTTCTTT.

With respect to this clonotype: This clone may be a read error of a much larger clone one base away. V is TRBV6-5 and J is TRBJ1-2, with 7 bases that match TRBD1. The CDR3 is made up of 14 amino acids. Germline assignment: CDR1 MNHEY and CDR2 SVGAGI. The CDR3 region has the DNA TGTGTCAGCAGCGCGACAGGGCGCTTCTATGGCTACACCTTC. It specifies CVSSATGRFYGYTF.

Concerning this clonotype: A read error may account for a junction end that differs from germline. The chain combines TRBV24-1 with TRBJ2-1, with D perhaps being TRBD1 or TRBD2 (6 bases each). In germline, CDR1 is KGHDR, CDR2 SFDVKD. The CDR3 runs to 18 residues. The CDR3 spells CTTSDPSSGGLGDNEQFF. The CDR3 DNA sequence: TGTACCACCAGTGATCCCTCCTCTGGGGGGCTGGGGGACAATGAGCAGTTCTTC.

This clonotype was counted a single time. A read error may explain this, as a much larger clone is one base away. This chain uses TRBV7-9 with TRBJ1-1; TRBD1 matches at 7 bases. CDR1 is SEHNR, CDR2 FQNEAQ, per germline (reference sequence). The CDR3 has 14 residues. The trim removed 3 bases at V and 7 bases at J, leaving 8 bases unmatched. Here the CDR3 reads CASSLTGCGDEAFF. In DNA, the CDR3 is TGTGCCAGCAGCTTGACAGGGTGCGGGGATGAAGCTTTCTTT.

The chain recombines TRBV4-1 with TRBJ2-7; D may be TRBD2 (6 bases). V was trimmed by 4 bases and J by 9 bases, leaving 22 bases between them. CDR1 and CDR2 (germline): MGHRA, YSYEKL. The CDR3 covers 15 residues. DNA of the CDR3: TGCGCCAGCAGCCGGAATCTAGCGCGAGGACACGGGCAGTACTTC. It specifies CASSRNLARGHGQYF.

The gene calls are TRBV28 and TRBJ2-5; D unresolved. Trimming shortened V by 6 bases and J by 12 bases, and 32 bases separated the two germline ends. The CDR3 is 17 amino acids. Per germline, CDR1 MDHEN and CDR2 SYDVKM. The CDR3 nucleotides read TGTGCCAGCAGCATGACAACCAACAAGGAAGGCCAGGAGACAAAGTACTTC. Translated: CASSMTTNKEGQETKYF.

With respect to this clonotype: A read error may produce the germline difference seen at one junction end. The chain recombines TRBV7-9 with TRBJ2-7; TRBD1 might be the D (5 bases). CDR1 and CDR2 from the germline V gene are SEHNR and FQNEAQ (reference sequence). This CDR3 spans 11 amino acids. The CDR3: CASSGAYEQYF. The DNA for the CDR3 is TGTGCCAGCAGCGGGGCCTACGAACAGTATTTC. Combining the CDR3 with reference TRBV7-9 and TRBJ2-7 gives the whole variable domain DTGVSQNPRHKITKRGQNVTFRCDPISEHNRLYWYRQTLGQGPEFLTYFQNEAQLEKSRLLSDRFSAERPKGSFSTLEIQRTEQGDSAMYLCASSGAYEQYFGPGTRLTVT.

Regarding this clonotype: Its ends do not fully match the called genes, so a read error is possible. This chain uses TRBV11-1 with TRBJ1-1, with a tentative D call TRBD1 (6 bases). Per the germline V gene, CDR1 is SGHAT and CDR2 is FQDESV (reference sequence). The CDR3 length is 16 residues. The CDR3 DNA sequence: TGTGTCGACAGCTTGACGGGGGGGCCTGGGGGCCCTGAAGCTTTCTTC. Translated, it gives CVDSLTGGPGGPEAFF.

The table lists this clonotype with many counts. The gene calls are TRBV5-1 and TRBJ1-2; D is undetermined. Deletions cut 4 bases from V and 6 bases from J, with 13 bases between. There are 13 residues in the CDR3. Germline values: CDR1 SGHRS, CDR2 YFSETQ. The CDR3 DNA sequence: TGCGCCAGCAGCCCGCTTAGAGAAGATGGCTACACCTTC. Translating gives CASSPLREDGYTF. Complete variable domain (other parts from reference TRBV5-1 and TRBJ1-2): KAGVTQTPRYLIKTRGQQVTLSCSPISGHRSVSWYQQTPGQGLQFLFEYFSETQRNKGNFPGRFSGRQFSNSRSEMNVSTLELGDSALYLCASSPLREDGYTFGSGTRLTVV.

In the case of this clonotype: At one end, the junction sequence differs from germline, possibly due to a read error. This chain uses TRBV6-5 with TRBJ1-2, with D possibly TRBD1 on 5 matching bases. Germline V lookup: CDR1 MNHEY, CDR2 SVGAGI. CDR3 length equals 14 residues. CDR3 in DNA: TGTGCCAGCAGTAGCCAGGGTAGGAAGTTTGGCTACACTTTC. Translating gives CASSSQGRKFGYTF.

As for this clonotype: Because the CDR3 is missing its conserved closing phenylalanine or tryptophan, this is likely a read error. The V call is TRBV10-2, the J call TRBJ1-1; no reliable D call. This CDR3 is built from 15 residues. CDR1 is WSHSY, CDR2 SAAADI, per germline. CDR3 region: CASNEWSTLNIEAFI. CDR3 bases: TGCGCCAGCAATGAGTGGAGCACTCTGAACATTGAAGCTTTCATT.

A word on this clonotype: The junction shows a germline mismatch at one end, possibly a read error. This chain links TRBV6-6 with TRBJ2-5; tentatively, D is TRBD2 (5 bases). CDR1 is MNHNY and CDR2 is SVGAGI in the germline V gene (reference sequence). This CDR3 comprises 16 residues. The CDR3 DNA sequence: TGTACCAGTAGTGACCGGAGAGGGTCGGACGGAGAGACCCAGTACTTC. Protein product: CTSSDRRGSDGETQYF.

The rearrangement joins TRBV6-5 to TRBJ1-5, with no clear D. Germline CDR1 MNHEY, CDR2 SVGAGI. The CDR3 covers 16 residues. Between the trimmed V and J ends, which lost 6 bases and 2 bases, there was a span of 17 bases. The CDR3: CASSSNPSQGNQPQHF. In nucleotides, the CDR3 is TGTGCCAGCAGCTCCAATCCCAGTCAGGGCAATCAGCCCCAGCATTTT.

As regards this clonotype: This may be a read error: a much more frequent sequence differs by one nucleotide. The V call is TRBV2, the J call TRBJ1-1, with 8 nucleotides matching TRBD1. From germline, CDR1 is SNHLY and CDR2 FYNNEI. The CDR3 sequence is 17 residues long. Germline trimming cut 8 bases from V and 1 base from J; bases unmatched to any gene: 15. The CDR3 DNA is TGTGCCAGCTCTGGTGCTAGGACAGGGTACGCGAACACTGAAGCTTTCTTT. It translates to CASSGARTGYANTEAFF.

About this clonotype: The germline gene is not matched at one end of the junction; a read error may be the cause. This chain links TRBV11-2 with TRBJ2-7, with no clear D. Germline CDR1 is SGHAT and CDR2 is FQNNGV. The CDR3 spans 14 residues. For the CDR3, the DNA is TGTGCCAGCAGCTTAGCGGCCATCCACTACGAGCAGTATTTC. Protein product: CASSLAAIHYEQYF.

Remarks on this clonotype: Lacking the conserved final phenylalanine or tryptophan, this CDR3 likely reflects a read error. In DNA, the CDR3 is TGTGCCAGCAGTGGAGGGGGCGGGAGAACTCAGTACTTG. Its translation is CASSGGGGRTQYL. This chain uses TRBV5-6 with TRBJ2-5; D tentatively fits TRBD1 or TRBD2 (7 bases each). The CDR3 contains 13 residues. Per germline, CDR1 SGHDT and CDR2 YYEEEE. V gave up 5 bases and J gave up 11 bases, with 19 bases separating them.

This clonotype has more than one count but fewer than ten. The chain links TRBV7-9 to TRBJ1-1; D is unresolved. CDR1 is SEHNR, CDR2 FQNEAQ, per germline (reference sequence). The CDR3 length is 12 residues. The germline V and J ends were trimmed by 2 bases and 7 bases, with 8 bases remaining between them. CDR3 amino acids: CASSLPGVEAFF. CDR3 nucleotides: TGTGCCAGCAGCTTACCAGGAGTTGAAGCTTTCTTT.

Comments on this clonotype: Compared with germline, one end of the junction differs, possibly owing to a read error. V is TRBV20-1 and J is TRBJ1-1; D not certain. The CDR3 runs to 16 residues. The germline V gene has CDR1 DFQATT and CDR2 SNEGSKA (reference sequence). CDR3 bases: TGCAGTACTAGAGATGACGCCTTACGGGAGAACACTGAAGCTTTCTTT. This sequence encodes CSTRDDALRENTEAFF.

The rearrangement joins TRBV5-6 to TRBJ2-1, with a possible D match to TRBD2 (6 bases). This CDR3 spans 13 amino acids. From germline, CDR1 is SGHDT and CDR2 YYEEEE. CDR3 amino acids: CTSSSARVNEQFF. In nucleotides, the CDR3 is TGTACTAGCAGCTCTGCTAGGGTTAATGAGCAGTTCTTC.